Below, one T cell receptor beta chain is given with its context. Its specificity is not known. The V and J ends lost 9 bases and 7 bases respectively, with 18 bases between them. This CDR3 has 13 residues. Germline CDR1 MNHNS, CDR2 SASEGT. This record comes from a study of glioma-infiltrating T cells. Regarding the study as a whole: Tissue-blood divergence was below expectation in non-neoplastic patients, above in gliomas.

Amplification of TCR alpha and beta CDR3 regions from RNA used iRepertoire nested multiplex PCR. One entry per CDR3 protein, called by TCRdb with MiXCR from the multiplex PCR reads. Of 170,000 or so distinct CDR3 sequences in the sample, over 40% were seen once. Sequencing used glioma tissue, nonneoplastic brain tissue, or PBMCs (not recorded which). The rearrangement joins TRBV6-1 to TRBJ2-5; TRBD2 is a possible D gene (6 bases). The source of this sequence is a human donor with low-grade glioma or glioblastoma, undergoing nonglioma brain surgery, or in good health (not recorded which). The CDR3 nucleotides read TGTGCCAGTCCGGAGGGTCGGGTCCGGACCCAGTACTTC. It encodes CASPEGRVRTQYF.